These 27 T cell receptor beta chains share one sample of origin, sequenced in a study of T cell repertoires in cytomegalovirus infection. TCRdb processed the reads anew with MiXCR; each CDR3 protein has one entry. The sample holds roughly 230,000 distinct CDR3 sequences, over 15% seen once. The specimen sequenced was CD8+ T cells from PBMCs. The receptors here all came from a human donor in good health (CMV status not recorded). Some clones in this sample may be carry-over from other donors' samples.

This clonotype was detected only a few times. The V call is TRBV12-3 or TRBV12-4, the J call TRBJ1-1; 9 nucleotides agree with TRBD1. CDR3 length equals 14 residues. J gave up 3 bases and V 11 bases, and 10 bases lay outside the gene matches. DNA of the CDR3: TGTGCCTCAACAGGGGGCGATTGGGACACTGAAGCTTTCTTT. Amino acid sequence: CASTGGDWDTEAFF.

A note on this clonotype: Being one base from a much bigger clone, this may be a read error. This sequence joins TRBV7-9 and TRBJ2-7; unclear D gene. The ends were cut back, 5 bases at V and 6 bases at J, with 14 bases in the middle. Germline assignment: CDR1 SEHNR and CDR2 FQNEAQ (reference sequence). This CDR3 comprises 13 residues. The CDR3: CASSLSRNSEQYF. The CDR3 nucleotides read TGTGCCAGCAGCCTCTCAAGGAATTCCGAGCAGTACTTC.

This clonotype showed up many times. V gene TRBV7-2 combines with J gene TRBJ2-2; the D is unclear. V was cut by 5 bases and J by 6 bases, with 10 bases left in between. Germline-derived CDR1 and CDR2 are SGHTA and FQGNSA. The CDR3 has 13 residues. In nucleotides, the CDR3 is TGTGCCAGCAGCCGCATCTACTCCGGGGAGCTGTTTTTT. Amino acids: CASSRIYSGELFF.

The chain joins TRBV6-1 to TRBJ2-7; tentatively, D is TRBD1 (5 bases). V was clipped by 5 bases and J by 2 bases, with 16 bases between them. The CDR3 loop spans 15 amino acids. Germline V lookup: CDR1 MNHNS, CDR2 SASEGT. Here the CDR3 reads CASSSVVRGPYEQYF. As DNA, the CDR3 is TGTGCCAGCAGTTCGGTCGTAAGGGGTCCCTACGAGCAGTACTTC.

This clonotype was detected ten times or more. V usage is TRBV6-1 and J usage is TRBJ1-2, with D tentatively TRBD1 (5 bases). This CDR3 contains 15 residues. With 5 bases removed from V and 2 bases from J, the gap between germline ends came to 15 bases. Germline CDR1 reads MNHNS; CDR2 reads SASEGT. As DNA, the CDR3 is TGTGCCAGCAGTCCTAGCGGGACGTACAACTATGGCTACACCTTC. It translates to CASSPSGTYNYGYTF.

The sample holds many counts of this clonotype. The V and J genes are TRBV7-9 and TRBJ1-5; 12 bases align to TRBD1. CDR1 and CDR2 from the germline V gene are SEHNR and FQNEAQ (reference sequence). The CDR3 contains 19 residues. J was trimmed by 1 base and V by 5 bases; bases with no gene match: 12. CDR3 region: CASSAEVGTGGESNQPQHF. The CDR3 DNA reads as TGTGCCAGCAGCGCAGAGGTCGGGACAGGGGGCGAAAGCAATCAGCCCCAGCATTTT.

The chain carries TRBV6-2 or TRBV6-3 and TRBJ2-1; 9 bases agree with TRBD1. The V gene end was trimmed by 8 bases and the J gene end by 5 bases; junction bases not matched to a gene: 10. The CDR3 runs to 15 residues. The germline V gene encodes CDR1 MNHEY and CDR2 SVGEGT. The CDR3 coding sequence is TGTGCCAGCCGCCGAGGGACAGGGCTTGACAATGAGCAGTTCTTC. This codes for CASRRGTGLDNEQFF.

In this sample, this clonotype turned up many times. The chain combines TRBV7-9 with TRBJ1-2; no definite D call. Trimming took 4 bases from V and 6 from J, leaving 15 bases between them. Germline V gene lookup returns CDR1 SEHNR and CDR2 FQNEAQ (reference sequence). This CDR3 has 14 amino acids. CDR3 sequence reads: CASSYETAIDGYTF. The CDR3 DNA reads TGTGCCAGCAGCTACGAGACCGCCATTGATGGCTACACCTTC. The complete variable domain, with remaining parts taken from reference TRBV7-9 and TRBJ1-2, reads DTGVSQNPRHKITKRGQNVTFRCDPISEHNRLYWYRQTLGQGPEFLTYFQNEAQLEKSRLLSDRFSAERPKGSFSTLEIQRTEQGDSAMYLCASSYETAIDGYTFGSGTRLTVV.

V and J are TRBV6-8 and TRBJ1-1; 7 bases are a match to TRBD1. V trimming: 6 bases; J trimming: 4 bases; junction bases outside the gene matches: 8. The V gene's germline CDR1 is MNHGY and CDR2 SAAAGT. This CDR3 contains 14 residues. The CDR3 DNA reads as TGTGCCAGCAGCTCAGGGGGGGTGGTCACTGAAGCTTTCTTT. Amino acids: CASSSGGVVTEAFF.

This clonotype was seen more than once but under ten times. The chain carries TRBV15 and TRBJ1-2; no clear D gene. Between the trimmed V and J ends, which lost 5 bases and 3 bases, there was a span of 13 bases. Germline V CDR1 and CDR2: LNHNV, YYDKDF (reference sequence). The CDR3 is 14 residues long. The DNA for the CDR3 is TGTGCCACCAGCTCTACACAAGAATACTATGGCTACACCTTC. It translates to CATSSTQEYYGYTF.

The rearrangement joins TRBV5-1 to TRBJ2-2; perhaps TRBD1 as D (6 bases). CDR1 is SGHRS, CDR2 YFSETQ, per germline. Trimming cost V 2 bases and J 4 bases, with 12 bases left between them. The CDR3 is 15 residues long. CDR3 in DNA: TGCGCCAGCAGCTTCACAGGGCACCCCACCGGGGAGCTGTTTTTT. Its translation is CASSFTGHPTGELFF. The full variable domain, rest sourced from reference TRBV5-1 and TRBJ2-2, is KAGVTQTPRYLIKTRGQQVTLSCSPISGHRSVSWYQQTPGQGLQFLFEYFSETQRNKGNFPGRFSGRQFSNSRSEMNVSTLELGDSALYLCASSFTGHPTGELFFGEGSRLTVL.

This CDR3 is CASSTMLRGAEETQYF. The CDR3 region has the DNA TGTGCCAGCAGCACGATGTTGCGGGGGGCCGAAGAGACCCAGTACTTC. The chain recombines TRBV7-9 with TRBJ2-5; TRBD2 matches 8 bases. Germline lookup yields CDR1 SEHNR and CDR2 FQNEAQ (reference sequence). V trimming: 5 bases; J trimming: 3 bases; junction bases outside the gene matches: 11. The CDR3 extends over 16 amino acids.

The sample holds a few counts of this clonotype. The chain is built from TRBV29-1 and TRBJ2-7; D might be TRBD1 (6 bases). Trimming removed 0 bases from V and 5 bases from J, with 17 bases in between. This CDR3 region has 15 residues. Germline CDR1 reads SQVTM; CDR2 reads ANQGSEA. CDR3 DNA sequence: TGCAGCGTTGAAGAACATCAGGGGTCGTTTAACGAGCAGTACTTC. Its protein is CSVEEHQGSFNEQYF.

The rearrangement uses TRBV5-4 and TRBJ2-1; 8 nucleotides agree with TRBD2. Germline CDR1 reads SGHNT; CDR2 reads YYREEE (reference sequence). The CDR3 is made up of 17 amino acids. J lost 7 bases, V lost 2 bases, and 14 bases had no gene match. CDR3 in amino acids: CASSFGGASPIGNEQFF. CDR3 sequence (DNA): TGTGCCAGCAGCTTCGGGGGGGCAAGCCCCATAGGGAATGAGCAGTTCTTC. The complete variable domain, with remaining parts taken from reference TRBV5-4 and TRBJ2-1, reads ETGVTQSPTHLIKTRGQQVTLRCSSQSGHNTVSWYQQALGQGPQFIFQYYREEENGRGNFPPRFSGLQFPNYSSELNVNALELDDSALYLCASSFGGASPIGNEQFFGPGTRLTVL.

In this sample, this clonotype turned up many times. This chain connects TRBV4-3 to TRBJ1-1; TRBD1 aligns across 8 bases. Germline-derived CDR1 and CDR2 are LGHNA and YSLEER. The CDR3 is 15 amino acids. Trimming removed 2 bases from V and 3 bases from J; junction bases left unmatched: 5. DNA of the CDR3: TGCGCCAGCAGCCAACACCAACAGGGGGACACTGAAGCTTTCTTT. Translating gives CASSQHQQGDTEAFF.

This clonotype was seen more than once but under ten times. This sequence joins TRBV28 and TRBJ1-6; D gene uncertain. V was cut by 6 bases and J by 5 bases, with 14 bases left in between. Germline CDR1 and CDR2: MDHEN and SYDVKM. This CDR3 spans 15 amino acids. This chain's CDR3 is CASSPWADNNSPLHF. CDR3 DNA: TGTGCCAGCAGCCCCTGGGCCGATAATAATTCACCCCTCCACTTT.

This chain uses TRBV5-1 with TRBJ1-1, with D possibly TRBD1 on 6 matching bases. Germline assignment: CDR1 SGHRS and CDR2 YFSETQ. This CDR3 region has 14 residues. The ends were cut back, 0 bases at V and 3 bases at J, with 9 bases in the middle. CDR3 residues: CASSLGAGDTEAFF. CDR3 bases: TGCGCCAGCAGCTTGGGGGCAGGGGACACTGAAGCTTTCTTT. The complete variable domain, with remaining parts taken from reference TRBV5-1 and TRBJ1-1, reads KAGVTQTPRYLIKTRGQQVTLSCSPISGHRSVSWYQQTPGQGLQFLFEYFSETQRNKGNFPGRFSGRQFSNSRSEMNVSTLELGDSALYLCASSLGAGDTEAFFGQGTRLTVV.

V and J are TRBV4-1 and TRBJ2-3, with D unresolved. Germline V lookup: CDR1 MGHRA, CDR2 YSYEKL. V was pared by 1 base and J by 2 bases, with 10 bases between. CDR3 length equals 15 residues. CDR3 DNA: TGCGCCAGCAGCCAAGTAGGCTCTCCCACAGATACGCAGTATTTT. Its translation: CASSQVGSPTDTQYF.

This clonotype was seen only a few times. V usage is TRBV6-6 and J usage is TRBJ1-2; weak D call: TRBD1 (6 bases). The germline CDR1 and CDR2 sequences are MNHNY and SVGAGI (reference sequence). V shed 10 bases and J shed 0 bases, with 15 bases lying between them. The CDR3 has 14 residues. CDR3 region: CATWGGLTNYGYTF. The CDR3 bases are TGTGCCACCTGGGGGGGCTTAACTAACTATGGCTACACCTTC.

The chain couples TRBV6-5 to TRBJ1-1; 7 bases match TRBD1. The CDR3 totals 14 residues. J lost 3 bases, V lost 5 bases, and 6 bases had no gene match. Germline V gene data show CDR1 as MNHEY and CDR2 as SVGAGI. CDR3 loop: CASSRGGEDTEAFF. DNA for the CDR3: TGTGCCAGCAGTCGAGGGGGCGAAGACACTGAAGCTTTCTTT.

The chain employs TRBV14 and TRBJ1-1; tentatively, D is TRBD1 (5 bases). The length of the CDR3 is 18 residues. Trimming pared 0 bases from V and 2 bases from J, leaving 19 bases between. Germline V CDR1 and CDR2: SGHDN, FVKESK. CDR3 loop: CASSQDRGGVGRNTEAFF. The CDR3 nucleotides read TGTGCCAGCAGCCAAGATCGGGGCGGGGTGGGTCGAAACACTGAAGCTTTCTTT. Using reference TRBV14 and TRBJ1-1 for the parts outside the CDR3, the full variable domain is EAGVTQFPSHSVIEKGQTVTLRCDPISGHDNLYWYRRVMGKEIKFLLHFVKESKQDESGMPNNRFLAERTGGTYSTLKVQPAELEDSGVYFCASSQDRGGVGRNTEAFFGQGTRLTVV.

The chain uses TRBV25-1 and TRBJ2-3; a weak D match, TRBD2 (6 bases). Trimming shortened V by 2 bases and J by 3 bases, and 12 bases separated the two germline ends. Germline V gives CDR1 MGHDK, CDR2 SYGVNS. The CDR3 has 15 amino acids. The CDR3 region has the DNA TGTGCCAGCAGTGAACAGAGACTAGGGACAGATACGCAGTATTTT. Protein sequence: CASSEQRLGTDTQYF. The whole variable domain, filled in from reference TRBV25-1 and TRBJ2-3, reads EADIYQTPRYLVIGTGKKITLECSQTMGHDKMYWYQQDPGMELHLIHYSYGVNSTEKGDLSSESTVSRIRTEHFPLTLESARPSHTSQYLCASSEQRLGTDTQYFGPGTRLTVL.

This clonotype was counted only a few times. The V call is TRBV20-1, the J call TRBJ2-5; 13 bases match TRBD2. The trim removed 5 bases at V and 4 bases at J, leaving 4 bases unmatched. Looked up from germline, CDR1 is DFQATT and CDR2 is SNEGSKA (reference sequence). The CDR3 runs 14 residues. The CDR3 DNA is TGCAGTGCTGACACTAGCGGGGGGGGAGAGACCCAGTACTTC. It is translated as CSADTSGGGETQYF.

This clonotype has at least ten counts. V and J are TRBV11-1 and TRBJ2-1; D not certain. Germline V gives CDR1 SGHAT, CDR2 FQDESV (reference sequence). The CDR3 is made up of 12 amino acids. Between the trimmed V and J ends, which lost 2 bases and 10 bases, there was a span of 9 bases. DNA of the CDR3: TGTGCCAGCAGCTTATCCGCAATGGAGCAGTTCTTC. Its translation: CASSLSAMEQFF.

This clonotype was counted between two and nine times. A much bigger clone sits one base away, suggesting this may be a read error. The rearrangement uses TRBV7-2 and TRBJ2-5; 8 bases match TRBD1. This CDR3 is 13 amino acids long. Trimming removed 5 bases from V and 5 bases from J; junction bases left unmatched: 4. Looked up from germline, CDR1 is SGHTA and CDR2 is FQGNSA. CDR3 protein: CASSINRGETQYF. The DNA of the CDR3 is TGTGCCAGCAGCATAAACAGGGGGGAGACCCAGTACTTC.

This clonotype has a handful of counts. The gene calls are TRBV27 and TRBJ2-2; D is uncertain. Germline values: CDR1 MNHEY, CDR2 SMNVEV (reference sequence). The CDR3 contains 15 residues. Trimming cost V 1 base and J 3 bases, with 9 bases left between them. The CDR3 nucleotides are TGTGCCAGCAGTTTATTGTACACCCACACCGGGGAGCTGTTTTTT. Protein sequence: CASSLLYTHTGELFF.

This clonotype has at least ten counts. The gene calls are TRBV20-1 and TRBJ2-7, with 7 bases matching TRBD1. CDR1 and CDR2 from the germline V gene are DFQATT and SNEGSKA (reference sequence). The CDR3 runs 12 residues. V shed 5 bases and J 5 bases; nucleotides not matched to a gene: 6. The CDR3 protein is CSAFRDSHEQYF. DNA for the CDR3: TGCAGTGCTTTCCGGGACAGCCACGAGCAGTACTTC.